The present entry profiles one T cell receptor (beta chain) with its context. Germline V CDR1 and CDR2: MNHEY, SVGAGI. V shed 6 bases, J shed 0 bases, and the junction held 5 bases outside the gene matches. The CDR3 extends over 15 amino acids. Clones were read by immunoSEQ multiplex PCR, and TCRdb kept only the in-frame ones, dropping some. The data contain about 220,000 clones, around 82% of them singletons. This specimen belongs to a study of blood T cell repertoires in COVID-19. Sequences were obtained from peripheral blood. The TCR originated in a woman older than 75 with acute or convalescent COVID-19. The chain is built from TRBV6-5 and TRBJ1-3; 7 nucleotides align to TRBD1. CDR3 protein: CASRKQGSSGNTIYF. The CDR3 DNA reads as TGTGCCAGCAGAAAACAGGGGAGCTCTGGAAACACCATATATTTT.